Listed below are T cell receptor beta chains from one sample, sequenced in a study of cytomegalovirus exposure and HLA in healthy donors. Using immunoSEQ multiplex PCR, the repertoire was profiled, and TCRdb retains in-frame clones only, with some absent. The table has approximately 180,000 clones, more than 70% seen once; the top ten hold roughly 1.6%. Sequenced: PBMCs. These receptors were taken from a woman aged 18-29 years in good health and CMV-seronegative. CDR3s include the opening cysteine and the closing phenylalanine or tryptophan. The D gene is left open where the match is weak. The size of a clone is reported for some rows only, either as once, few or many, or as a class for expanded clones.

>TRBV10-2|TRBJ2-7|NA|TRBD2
TGCGCCAGCAGTATCACTAGCGCCGGGGAAAATGGCAGGACCTACGAGCAGTACTTC
CASSITSAGENGRTYEQYF
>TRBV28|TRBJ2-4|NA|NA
TGTGCCAGCAGTGCGCCTCTAGCCAAAAACATTCAGTACTTC
CASSAPLAKNIQYF
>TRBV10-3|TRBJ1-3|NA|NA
TGTGCCATCAGTGAAACGGGGGACCCCTTGGAGTCTGGAAACACCATATATTTT
CAISETGDPLESGNTIYF
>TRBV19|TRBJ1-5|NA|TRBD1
TGTGCCAGTAGCATAACAGGGGGATCTCAGCCCCAGCATTTT
CASSITGGSQPQHF
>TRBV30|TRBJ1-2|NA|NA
TGTGCCTGGAGTCGACCGGGTTCTTGGAGTTACACCTTC
CAWSRPGSWSYTF
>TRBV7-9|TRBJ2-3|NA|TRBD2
TGTGCCAGCAGCCGGACTAGCGGGGGTCGCGATACGCAGTATTTT
CASSRTSGGRDTQYF
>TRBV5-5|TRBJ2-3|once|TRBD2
TGTGCCAGCAGCTTGGGCGGGAGGCGCACAGATACGCAGTATTTT
CASSLGGRRTDTQYF
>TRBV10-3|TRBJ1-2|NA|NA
TGTGCCATCAGGAACAGGGTGGCTGCGAGCGGCTACACCTTC
CAIRNRVAASGYTF
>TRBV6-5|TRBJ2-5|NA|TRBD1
TGTGCCAGCAGCCGACAGGGAAGAGAGACCCAGTACTTC
CASSRQGRETQYF
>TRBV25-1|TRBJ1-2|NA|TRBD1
TGTGCCAGCAGGGAGGACAGGGTTTATAGTGGCTACACCTTC
CASREDRVYSGYTF
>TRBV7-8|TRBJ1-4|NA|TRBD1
TGTGCCAGCAGCTTACTCAACCGGGACAGACGAAATGAAAAACTGTTTTTT
CASSLLNRDRRNEKLFF
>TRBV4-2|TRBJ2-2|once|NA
TGTGCCAGCAGCCAAGCGTCGAACACCGGGGAGCTGTTTTTT
CASSQASNTGELFF
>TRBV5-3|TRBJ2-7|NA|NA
TGTGCCAGAAGCTTGCAGGGGAAAACCTACGAGCAGTACTTC
CARSLQGKTYEQYF
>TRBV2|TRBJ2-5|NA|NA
TGTGCCAGCAGCGGACACACAGAGACCCAGTACTTC
CASSGHTETQYF
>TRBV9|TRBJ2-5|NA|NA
TGTGCCAGCAGCACCTCTTCGGGACTCCTGGAGACCCAGTACTTC
CASSTSSGLLETQYF
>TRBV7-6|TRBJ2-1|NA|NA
TGTGCCAGCACCTCTGCGGGTGCCAATGAGCAGTTCTTC
CASTSAGANEQFF
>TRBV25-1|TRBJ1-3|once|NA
TGTGCCAGCAGTGATCTCCCGGGGGCTGGAAACACCATATATTTT
CASSDLPGAGNTIYF
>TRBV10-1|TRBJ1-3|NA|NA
TGCGCCAGCACCCGGGACACCTTCTCTGGAAACACCATATATTTT
CASTRDTFSGNTIYF
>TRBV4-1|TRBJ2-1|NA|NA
TGCGCCAGCAGCCAAGCCCCCTCAGGGTTTCAGGACGCTGTTGAGCAGTTCTTC
CASSQAPSGFQDAVEQFF
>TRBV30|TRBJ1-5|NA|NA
TGTGCCTGGAGTGCGGCAGGGAATCAGCCCCAGCATTTT
CAWSAAGNQPQHF
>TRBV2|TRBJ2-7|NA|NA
TGTGCCAGCACTCAGATTCACCGGGACGAGCAGTACTTC
CASTQIHRDEQYF
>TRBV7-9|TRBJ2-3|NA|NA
TGTGCCAGCAGTTCGTGGGGGGACGGGAGAACAGATACGCAGTATTTT
CASSSWGDGRTDTQYF
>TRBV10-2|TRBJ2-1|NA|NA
TGCGCCAGCAGGGAGGGGGGGGACTACAATGAGCAGTTCTTC
CASREGGDYNEQFF
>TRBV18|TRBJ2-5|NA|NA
TGTGCCAGCTCACAGGACAAACACCCACAAGAGACCCAGTACTTC
CASSQDKHPQETQYF
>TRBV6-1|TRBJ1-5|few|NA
TGTGCCAGCAGGGGGGGGAGCAATCAGCCCCAGCATTTT
CASRGGSNQPQHF
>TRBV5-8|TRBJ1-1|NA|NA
TGTGCCAGCAGCTTGGGTTATTTTGGAGCTGAAGCTTTCTTT
CASSLGYFGAEAFF
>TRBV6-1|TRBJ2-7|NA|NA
TGTGCCAGCAGTGAAGCTACACAGAGAGCCTACGAGCAGTACTTC
CASSEATQRAYEQYF
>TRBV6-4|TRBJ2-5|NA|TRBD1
TGTGCCAGCACCCCCGGACAGGGGGCTTCAAACGACGGAGAGACCCAGTACTTC
CASTPGQGASNDGETQYF
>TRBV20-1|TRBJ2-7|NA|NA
TGCAGTGCTAGGGTCTACTACGAGCAGTACTTC
CSARVYYEQYF
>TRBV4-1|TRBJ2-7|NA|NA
TGCGCCAGCAGCCAAGACCGGGTTTACCCCTACGAGCAGTACTTC
CASSQDRVYPYEQYF
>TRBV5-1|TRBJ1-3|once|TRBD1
TGCGCCAGCAGCAAGATCGGGACAGGGACTGGAAACACCATATATTTT
CASSKIGTGTGNTIYF
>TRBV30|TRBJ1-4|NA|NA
TGTGCCTGGAGTAAGGGGACAACAACTAATGAAAAACTGTTTTTT
CAWSKGTTTNEKLFF
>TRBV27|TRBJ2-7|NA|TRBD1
TGTGCCAGCAGTACCCCCGTCGGACAGGGTGGGTACGAGCAGTACTTC
CASSTPVGQGGYEQYF
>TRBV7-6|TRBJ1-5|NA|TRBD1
TGTGCCAGCAGCTTAGGCCCATCGTCAGGGGGTTATCAGCCCCAGCATTTT
CASSLGPSSGGYQPQHF
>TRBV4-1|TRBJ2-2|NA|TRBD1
TGCGCCAGCAGCCTTGGGACAGGGGTATGGACCGGGGAGCTGTTTTTT
CASSLGTGVWTGELFF
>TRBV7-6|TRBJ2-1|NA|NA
TGTGCCAGCAGCCTCTCGACCCCGACGCGGAGCTCCTACAATGAGCAGTTCTTC
CASSLSTPTRSSYNEQFF
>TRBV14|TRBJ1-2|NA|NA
TGTGCCAGCAGCAAAAAGTTCGGGGGGAATGGCTACACCTTC
CASSKKFGGNGYTF
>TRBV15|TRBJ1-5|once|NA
TGTGCCACCAGCACCGGGGGAGGGTCCCAGCCCCAGCATTTT
CATSTGGGSQPQHF
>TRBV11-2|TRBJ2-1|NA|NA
TGTGCCAGCAGCCTCAACCTACTAGCCCGGCCTAATGAGCAGTTCTTC
CASSLNLLARPNEQFF
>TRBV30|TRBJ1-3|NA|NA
TGTGCCTGGAGTTTAGGACAGAGTGGAAACACCATATATTTT
CAWSLGQSGNTIYF
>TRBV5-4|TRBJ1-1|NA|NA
TGTGCCAGCAGCTTCACAGGGTTCACTGAAGCTTTCTTT
CASSFTGFTEAFF
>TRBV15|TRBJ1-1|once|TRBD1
TGTGCCACCAGCAGGCCAGGGGGCCTCGGTACTGAAGCTTTCTTT
CATSRPGGLGTEAFF
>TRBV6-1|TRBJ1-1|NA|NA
TGTGCCAGCAGTGACCGCACGGGGAGATCGAACACTGAAGCTTTCTTT
CASSDRTGRSNTEAFF
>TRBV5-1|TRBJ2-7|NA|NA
TGCGCCAGCAGCTCCGGGATAGGCCTAGCGACCTCTACGGAGCAGTACTTC
CASSSGIGLATSTEQYF